This T cell receptor beta chain was captured in a study of blood T cell repertoires in COVID-19. The V and J ends lost 2 bases and 7 bases respectively, with 14 bases between them. CDR1 SGHDN and CDR2 FVKESK come from the germline V gene. The CDR3 sequence is 15 residues long. Sequencing used immunoSEQ multiplex PCR; TCRdb keeps in-frame clones, though not all of them. Of approximately 70,000 clones in the sample, 91% were seen once. This sequence originates from a man in his forties with COVID-19, enrolled during active disease. The V call is TRBV14, the J call TRBJ1-4; D may be TRBD1 (6 bases). Sequencing was performed on peripheral blood. The CDR3 DNA reads TGTGCCAGCAGCCAAAATCAAGGGGGGGGTGAAAAACTGTTTTTT. Amino acids: CASSQNQGGGEKLFF.